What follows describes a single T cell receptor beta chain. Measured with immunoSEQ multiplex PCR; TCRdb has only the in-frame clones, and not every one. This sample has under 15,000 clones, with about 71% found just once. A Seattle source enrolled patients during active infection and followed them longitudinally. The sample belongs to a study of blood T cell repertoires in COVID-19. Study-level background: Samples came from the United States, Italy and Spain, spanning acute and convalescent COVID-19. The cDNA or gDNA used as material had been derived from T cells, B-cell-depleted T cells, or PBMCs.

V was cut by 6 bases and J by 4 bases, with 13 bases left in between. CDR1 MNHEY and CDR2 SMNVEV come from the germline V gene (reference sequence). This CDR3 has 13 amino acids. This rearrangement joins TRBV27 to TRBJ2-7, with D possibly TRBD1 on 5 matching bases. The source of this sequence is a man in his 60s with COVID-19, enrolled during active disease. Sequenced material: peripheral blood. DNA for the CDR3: TGTGCCAGCAGCGTCAGGGCCGGATACGAGCAGTACTTC. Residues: CASSVRAGYEQYF.